What follows are 24 T cell receptor beta chains derived from one specimen sequenced in a study of naive and memory T cell subsets. TCR cDNA received a 3' ligated oligonucleotide that carried a UMI. The SP2 primer and nested alpha and beta constant region primers amplified ligated cDNA in four rounds. A single record per CDR3 protein comes from TCRdb applying MiXCR to the 5' RACE reads. Of tens of thousands of distinct CDR3 sequences listed, 4.7% are singletons. Receptor source: a female donor in good health.

This clonotype was counted at least ten times. This sequence joins TRBV5-1 and TRBJ2-3; D ambiguous. CDR3 size: 14 residues. Germline loops: CDR1 SGHRS, CDR2 YFSETQ. V gave up 0 bases and J gave up 1 base, with 6 bases separating them. DNA for the CDR3: TGCGCCAGCAGCTTGGTTTCCGGCACAGATACGCAGTATTTT. This encodes CASSLVSGTDTQYF.

This clonotype came up many times. V is TRBV12-2 and J is TRBJ1-5; the D segment call TRBD1 is taken from the table without a DNA check. TRBV12-2 represents a pseudogene. This CDR3 is built from 17 residues. The CDR3 here is CASRRTRDRGPDQPQHF. CDR3 nucleotides: TGTGCAAGTCGCCGCACCCGGGACAGGGGGCCGGATCAGCCCCAGCATTTT.

In this sample, this clonotype turned up many times. This chain links TRBV6-4 with TRBJ2-7; no clear D gene. Germline V gene sequence: CDR1 MRHNA, CDR2 SNTAGT. V was trimmed by 5 bases and J by 4 bases, leaving 18 bases between them. This CDR3 region has 15 residues. The CDR3 reads CASSLPSTKAYEQYF. The CDR3 coding sequence is TGTGCCAGCAGTCTCCCCAGCACCAAGGCGTACGAGCAGTACTTC.

This clonotype was seen more than once but under ten times. The rearrangement joins TRBV5-4 to TRBJ2-4; TRBD2 matches at 8 bases. The trim removed 1 base at V and 7 bases at J, leaving 1 base unmatched. Germline CDR1 reads SGHNT; CDR2 reads YYREEE (reference sequence). The CDR3 extends over 13 amino acids. The CDR3 region is CASSLSSGNIQYF. The CDR3, as DNA: TGTGCCAGCAGCTTGTCTAGCGGGAACATTCAGTACTTC.

This clonotype was counted many times. This chain uses TRBV29-1 with TRBJ2-5, with 11 bases lining up with TRBD2. The CDR3 consists of 16 residues. The germline gives CDR1 SQVTM, CDR2 ANQGSEA. Germline trimming cut 5 bases from V and 5 bases from J; bases unmatched to any gene: 13. CDR3 region: CSVRVGTSGSKETQYF. The CDR3 DNA is TGCAGCGTTCGGGTTGGCACTAGCGGGAGTAAGGAGACCCAGTACTTC.

This clonotype was seen only a few times. The chain joins TRBV30 to TRBJ1-5, with D tentatively TRBD1 (5 bases). This CDR3 is 15 amino acids long. CDR1 and CDR2 (germline): GTSNPN, SVGIG (reference sequence). V lost 0 bases and J lost 5, with 14 bases in between. The CDR3 reads CAWSVRSAGYQPQHF. In DNA form, the CDR3 reads TGTGCCTGGAGTGTACGATCGGCAGGGTATCAGCCCCAGCATTTT. Combining the CDR3 with reference TRBV30 and TRBJ1-5 gives the whole variable domain SQTIHQWPATLVQPVGSPLSLECTVEGTSNPNLYWYRQAAGRGLQLLFYSVGIGQISSEVPQNLSASRPQDRQFILSSKKLLLSDSGFYLCAWSVRSAGYQPQHFGDGTRLSIL.

This clonotype was seen a handful of times. The chain recombines TRBV7-6 with TRBJ2-7; 10 nucleotides line up with TRBD2. The germline CDR1 and CDR2 sequences are SGHVS and FNYEAQ. Losses at the gene ends were 6 bases for V and 6 bases for J; bases not matched to a gene: 8. The CDR3 has 14 residues. The CDR3 reads CASSETSGITEQYF. The CDR3 DNA sequence: TGTGCCAGCAGTGAAACTAGCGGGATAACCGAGCAGTACTTC. The full variable domain, its missing parts supplied by reference TRBV7-6 and TRBJ2-7, is GAGVSQSPRYKVTKRGQDVALRCDPISGHVSLYWYRQALGQGPEFLTYFNYEAQQDKSGLPNDRFSAERPEGSISTLTIQRTEQRDSAMYRCASSETSGITEQYFGPGTRLTVT.

This clonotype was seen many times. This chain connects TRBV7-9 to TRBJ2-1, with 8 bases matching TRBD2. The germline V gene has CDR1 SEHNR and CDR2 FQNEAQ (reference sequence). The CDR3 has 16 amino acids. The junction had 8 bases not matched to a gene; V was cut back by 2 bases and J by 5 bases. The CDR3 sequence: CASSLRSGSPNNEQFF. CDR3 DNA sequence: TGTGCCAGCAGCTTACGCAGCGGGAGTCCCAACAATGAGCAGTTCTTC.

This clonotype showed up many times. CDR3 sequence reads: CASSESKDGGTDTQYF. CDR3 bases: TGCGCCAGCAGTGAGTCGAAGGACGGAGGGACAGATACGCAGTATTTT. The chain has TRBV10-1 and TRBJ2-3, with a weak D call TRBD2 (6 bases). The germline V gene has CDR1 WNHNN and CDR2 SYGVQD (reference sequence). The CDR3 totals 16 residues. V dropped 0 bases and J dropped 3 bases, with 13 bases sitting between them.

The J gene is TRBJ2-7, the V gene TRBV7-2, with D unclear. The CDR3 is made up of 14 amino acids. The germline gives CDR1 SGHTA, CDR2 FQGNSA. The V gene lost 0 bases and the J gene lost 3 bases, with 9 bases spanning the gap. CDR3 protein: CASSLAWINYEQYF. CDR3 bases: TGTGCCAGCAGCTTAGCATGGATAAACTACGAGCAGTACTTC.

This clonotype was counted ten times or more. The chain recombines TRBV7-2 with TRBJ1-1, with D tentatively TRBD1 (6 bases). This CDR3 contains 15 residues. Trimming took off 5 bases at V and 1 base at J, with 14 bases between the two ends. The germline V gene encodes CDR1 SGHTA and CDR2 FQGNSA. For the CDR3, the DNA is TGTGCCAGCAGCCCACAGGGTGTGGGGAACACTGAAGCTTTCTTT. Amino acid sequence: CASSPQGVGNTEAFF.

In its sample, this clonotype was seen many times. V gene TRBV30 combines with J gene TRBJ2-3; D not resolved. V lost 0 bases and J lost 2, with 6 bases in between. CDR1 GTSNPN and CDR2 SVGIG come from the germline V gene (reference sequence). This CDR3 contains 13 residues. The DNA for the CDR3 is TGTGCCTGGAGTGTAGCGCCCACAGATACGCAGTATTTT. Translation: CAWSVAPTDTQYF.

This clonotype was found a few times. J is TRBJ2-2 and V is TRBV5-1; D is ambiguous. V was cut by 1 base and J by 7 bases, with 14 bases left in between. From germline, CDR1 is SGHRS and CDR2 YFSETQ. There are 15 residues in the CDR3. CDR3 region: CASSLFSGVSGELFF. The CDR3 DNA is TGCGCCAGCAGCTTGTTCTCTGGGGTTAGCGGGGAGCTGTTTTTT.

This clonotype has at least ten counts. The chain joins TRBV7-2 to TRBJ2-3; D remains unclear. The CDR3 runs to 13 residues. Germline V gene sequence: CDR1 SGHTA, CDR2 FQGNSA. The V gene lost 1 base and the J gene lost 2 bases, with 4 bases spanning the gap. The CDR3 loop is CASSLDFTDTQYF. CDR3 nucleotides: TGTGCCAGCAGCTTAGACTTCACAGATACGCAGTATTTT.

This clonotype was observed many times. The chain has TRBV21-1 and TRBJ2-5; the table calls TRBD2, which could not be checked here. TRBV21-1 is a recognized pseudogene. This CDR3 region has 15 residues. Here the CDR3 DNA reads TGTGCCAGCAGGCCCGATGGGCCGTACCAAGAGACCCAGTACTTC. It yields the protein CASRPDGPYQETQYF.

There are many counts of this clonotype. The chain recombines TRBV20-1 with TRBJ1-5; 9 bases map to TRBD1. With V trimmed by 6 bases and J by 4 bases, 7 bases remained unmatched. The CDR3 runs 14 residues. The germline CDR1 and CDR2 sequences are DFQATT and SNEGSKA (reference sequence). DNA for the CDR3: TGCAGTGCCAGGGGACAGGGCGAAAATCAGCCCCAGCATTTT. Protein: CSARGQGENQPQHF.

This clonotype has a count of ten or more. The rearrangement joins TRBV7-3 to TRBJ2-1; 8 bases line up with TRBD1. V shed 3 bases and J 6 bases; nucleotides not matched to a gene: 7. This CDR3 spans 15 amino acids. Germline V gene lookup returns CDR1 SGHTA and CDR2 FQGTGA. CDR3 protein: CASSLRGQGTNEQFF. CDR3 nucleotide sequence: TGTGCCAGCAGCTTGCGCGGACAGGGTACCAATGAGCAGTTCTTC.

In this sample, this clonotype turned up many times. The chain uses TRBV18 and TRBJ1-2, with a tentative D call TRBD1 (6 bases). CDR3 length equals 12 residues. Trimming removed 7 bases from V and 2 bases from J, with 8 bases in between. Germline V gene lookup returns CDR1 KGHSH and CDR2 LQKENI. The CDR3 reads CASYRDNYGYTF. CDR3 bases: TGTGCCAGCTACAGGGACAACTATGGCTACACCTTC.

This clonotype has at least ten counts. V is TRBV29-1 and J is TRBJ2-7; tentatively, D is TRBD2 (5 bases). CDR1 is SQVTM and CDR2 is ANQGSEA in the germline V gene. The CDR3 has 11 amino acids. Trimming pared 1 base from V and 5 bases from J, leaving 6 bases between. CDR3 residues: CSVEGGNEQYF. As DNA, the CDR3 is TGCAGCGTTGAAGGAGGGAACGAGCAGTACTTC.

There are many counts of this clonotype. The chain combines TRBV5-5 with TRBJ2-5, with TRBD2 as a possible D gene (7 bases). CDR1 is SGHKS, CDR2 YYEKEE, per germline (reference sequence). Trimming cost V 4 bases and J 4 bases, with 17 bases left between them. This CDR3 contains 15 residues. CDR3 nucleotides: TGTGCCAGCAGCCGAAATAGGGGGGGCCGAGAGACCCAGTACTTC. It codes for CASSRNRGGRETQYF.

At least ten counts were recorded for this clonotype. This chain connects TRBV27 to TRBJ2-2; a possible D gene is TRBD2 (6 bases). Looked up from germline, CDR1 is MNHEY and CDR2 is SMNVEV (reference sequence). The CDR3 is 16 amino acids. V lost 6 bases and J lost 4, with 18 bases in between. CDR3 region: CASRRSGDRTTGELFF. CDR3 DNA: TGTGCCAGCAGACGGTCGGGAGATCGAACCACCGGGGAGCTGTTTTTT.

This clonotype was recorded many times. This chain connects TRBV19 to TRBJ2-4; D assignment may be TRBD1 or TRBD2 (5 bases each). Trimming removed 8 bases at V and 6 bases at J, with 14 bases between. This CDR3 spans 13 amino acids. In germline, CDR1 is LNHDA, CDR2 SQIVND (reference sequence). The CDR3 here is CASSPGTRNIQYF. CDR3 bases: TGTGCCAGTTCCCCCGGGACCAGAAACATTCAGTACTTC.

At least ten counts were recorded for this clonotype. The chain is built from TRBV20-1 and TRBJ2-2, with D perhaps TRBD2 (5 bases). This CDR3 has 15 amino acids. The germline V gene encodes CDR1 DFQATT and CDR2 SNEGSKA (reference sequence). V was cut by 1 base and J by 8 bases, with 17 bases left in between. CDR3 sequence reads: CSARVGGLGLGELFF. The CDR3 bases are TGCAGTGCTAGAGTAGGAGGACTCGGACTTGGGGAGCTGTTTTTT.

The genes are TRBV10-3 and TRBJ2-2; 7 bases line up with TRBD1. Trimming at V came to 6 bases and at J to 5 bases, leaving 6 bases not matched to a gene. CDR3 length equals 14 residues. From germline, CDR1 is ENHRY and CDR2 SYGVKD. CDR3 DNA: TGTGCCATCAGAGGAAGACAGGGAACCGGGGAGCTGTTTTTT. Its protein is CAIRGRQGTGELFF.